A single sample is the source of the 14 T cell receptor beta chains below, sequenced in a study of T cells in tumors after PD-1 blockade. Only in-frame clones appear in the TCRdb table, and some are missing; sequencing was by immunoSEQ multiplex PCR. The repertoire has several thousand clones, around two thirds of them found once; the top ten carry 7.5% to 9.5%. The specimen was tumor tissue, collected after anti-PD-1 treatment. These receptor sequences come from a human donor with basal cell carcinoma.

The chain recombines TRBV5-6 with TRBJ2-7, with TRBD1 matching 7 bases. The ends lost 5 bases at V and 2 bases at J; junction bases unmatched: 4. Germline V gene data show CDR1 as SGHDT and CDR2 as YYEEEE. CDR3 length: 13 residues. CDR3 coding DNA: TGTGCCAGCAGAAGACAGGGTCCCTACGAGCAGTACTTC. It translates to CASRRQGPYEQYF.

CDR3 protein: CASQTGNTEAFF. The CDR3 DNA is TGTGCCAGTCAAACAGGGAACACTGAAGCTTTCTTT. The V gene is TRBV7-9, the J gene TRBJ1-1; D perhaps matches TRBD1 (5 bases). Germline V gene data show CDR1 as SEHNR and CDR2 as FQNEAQ (reference sequence). There are 12 residues in the CDR3. Trimming took 9 bases from V and 1 from J, leaving 9 bases between them.

The rearrangement links TRBV6-5 to TRBJ2-5; D may correspond to TRBD1 or TRBD2 (5 bases each). Looked up from germline, CDR1 is MNHEY and CDR2 is SVGAGI. CDR3 length equals 13 residues. Trimming took off 3 bases at V and 9 bases at J, with 14 bases between the two ends. CDR3: CASSYDSSRAQYF. CDR3 sequence (DNA): TGTGCCAGCAGTTATGACAGCTCGAGGGCCCAGTACTTC.

The chain carries TRBV5-6 and TRBJ2-3; D remains ambiguous. V gave up 0 bases and J gave up 2 bases, with 10 bases separating them. The CDR3 runs to 15 residues. The germline CDR1 and CDR2 sequences are SGHDT and YYEEEE. CDR3: CASSLGGWDTDTQYF. The CDR3 DNA reads TGTGCCAGCAGCTTGGGTGGGTGGGACACAGATACGCAGTATTTT.

The chain carries TRBV5-5 and TRBJ2-7; TRBD1 agrees at 10 bases. The V and J ends lost 4 bases and 2 bases, in that order; junction bases with no gene match: 6. The CDR3 runs to 15 residues. Germline CDR1 SGHKS, CDR2 YYEKEE (reference sequence). Here the CDR3 reads CASSTGGTGAYEQYF. DNA for the CDR3: TGTGCCAGCAGCACGGGGGGGACAGGGGCCTACGAGCAGTACTTC.

CDR3 nucleotide sequence: TGTGCCAGCAGCTTAGGAGCGGAATCGGCGCTGTTTTTT. Translated, it gives CASSLGAESALFF. This chain uses TRBV7-6 with TRBJ2-2; tentative D call: TRBD2 (5 bases). The CDR3 is 13 residues long. CDR1 SGHVS and CDR2 FNYEAQ come from the germline V gene. The ends were cut back, 1 base at V and 13 bases at J, with 13 bases in the middle.

V usage is TRBV6-2 or TRBV6-3 and J usage is TRBJ2-1, with D possibly matching TRBD1 (5 bases). V shed 5 bases and J shed 0 bases, with 14 bases lying between them. The length of the CDR3 is 16 residues. Germline CDR1 MNHEY, CDR2 SVGEGT. CDR3 bases: TGTGCCAGCAGTGAGATTGGGGCCTACTCCTACAATGAGCAGTTCTTC. Its translation: CASSEIGAYSYNEQFF.

This clone ranks as medium-sized. The chain carries TRBV9 and TRBJ2-5; maybe TRBD2 (6 bases). The CDR3 contains 15 residues. Germline V gives CDR1 SGDLS, CDR2 YYNGEE. The germline V and J ends were trimmed by 3 bases and 7 bases, with 19 bases remaining between them. CDR3 in amino acids: CASSDRGGGQGTQYF. CDR3 nucleotides: TGTGCCAGCAGCGACCGGGGAGGAGGGCAGGGGACCCAGTACTTC.

This clone rates as medium-sized. This chain connects TRBV3-1 (or the pseudogene TRBV3-2) to TRBJ1-1, with no clear D. Germline values: CDR1 LGHDT, CDR2 YNNKEL (reference sequence). The CDR3 spans 15 residues. Trimming shortened V by 0 bases and J by 1 base, and 9 bases separated the two germline ends. CDR3 DNA: TGTGCCAGCAGCCAAGATTTCGGGCAGAACACTGAAGCTTTCTTT. Its translation is CASSQDFGQNTEAFF.

This clone was recorded a few times. The gene calls are TRBV5-6 and TRBJ1-1; possibly TRBD1 for D (5 bases). Germline-derived CDR1 and CDR2 are SGHDT and YYEEEE. This CDR3 comprises 15 residues. Trimming stripped 3 bases from V and 0 bases from J, with 12 bases between. The CDR3 spells CASSSRQLMNTEAFF. The CDR3 nucleotides read TGTGCCAGCAGCTCCCGACAGCTCATGAACACTGAAGCTTTCTTT.

In its sample, this clone was seen once. A junction end diverges from the germline sequence, so it may reflect a read error. This chain joins TRBV2 and TRBJ2-1; 8 bases agree with TRBD2. The CDR3 consists of 19 residues. Germline V lookup: CDR1 SNHLY, CDR2 FYNNEI. The chain's CDR3 is CASCDGGARVGSSYNEQFF. CDR3 DNA sequence: TGTGCCAGCTGTGACGGGGGGGCGCGGGTGGGGAGCTCCTACAATGAGCAGTTCTTC.

This clone appeared a few times. The V call is TRBV7-9, the J call TRBJ2-3; TRBD2 matches at 7 bases. CDR3 size: 14 residues. Germline-derived CDR1 and CDR2 are SEHNR and FQNEAQ (reference sequence). J was trimmed by 2 bases and V by 5 bases; bases with no gene match: 4. In DNA form, the CDR3 reads TGTGCCAGCAGCCACGGGGGGACCACAGATACGCAGTATTTT. Translating it yields CASSHGGTTDTQYF.

The rearrangement uses TRBV4-3 and TRBJ1-3; D is possibly TRBD1 (5 bases). CDR3 size: 17 residues. Per the germline V gene, CDR1 is LGHNA and CDR2 is YSLEER. V shed 0 bases and J shed 1 base, with 13 bases lying between them. The CDR3 region has the DNA TGCGCCAGCAGCCAAGACCCAGCAGGGAGGTCTGGAAACACCATATATTTT. It yields the protein CASSQDPAGRSGNTIYF.

The chain has TRBV6-2 or TRBV6-3 and TRBJ2-3, with a tentative D call TRBD1 (5 bases). V was cut by 5 bases and J by 3 bases, with 12 bases left in between. The CDR3 is 14 residues long. Germline loops: CDR1 MNHEY, CDR2 SVGEGT. Here the CDR3 reads CASSDNRRTDTQYF. In nucleotides, the CDR3 is TGTGCCAGCAGTGATAACAGGCGGACAGATACGCAGTATTTT.